The 14 T cell receptor beta chains presented below share a single source sample, sequenced in a study of PD-1 blockade in classical Hodgkin lymphoma. Specified time point: cycle 4 day 1 (C4D1), after 5 to 7 weeks of nivolumab. All the patients suffered relapse after autologous stem cell transplantation, and brentuximab vedotin exposure differed. Clones were sequenced by immunoSEQ multiplex PCR, and TCRdb holds only the in-frame ones, with some missing. The data show under 35,000 clones, 65% to 80% seen once. Sequenced here: peripheral blood mononuclear cells (PBMCs), sampled before the fourth cycle of nivolumab. Every receptor here comes from a human donor with classical Hodgkin lymphoma.

This clone appeared a few times. The J gene is TRBJ1-1, the V gene TRBV5-1; D not resolved. Germline V gene data show CDR1 as SGHRS and CDR2 as YFSETQ. The CDR3 length is 14 residues. The V end was cut by 4 bases, the J end by 0 bases, with 10 bases between. CDR3 bases: TGCGCCAGCAGCCTGGACGGCTTGAACACTGAAGCTTTCTTT. Encoded protein: CASSLDGLNTEAFF.

The V and J genes are TRBV5-6 and TRBJ1-2; D not certain. CDR1 is SGHDT and CDR2 is YYEEEE in the germline V gene. There are 11 residues in the CDR3. Trimming removed 4 bases at V and 5 bases at J, with 6 bases between. The CDR3 reads CASSRSYGYTF. The CDR3 DNA reads as TGTGCCAGCAGCCGATCTTATGGCTACACCTTC.

The chain is built from TRBV9 and TRBJ2-5, with D possibly called TRBD1 or TRBD2 (6 bases each). V dropped 3 bases and J dropped 5 bases, with 23 bases sitting between them. This CDR3 has 17 residues. The V gene's germline CDR1 is SGDLS and CDR2 YYNGEE. CDR3 residues: CASSANQGRGGLETQYF. The CDR3 bases are TGTGCCAGCAGCGCAAACCAAGGCCGTGGGGGGCTGGAGACCCAGTACTTC.

The rearrangement joins TRBV6-1 to TRBJ2-2; 9 bases match TRBD2. Germline CDR1 is MNHNS and CDR2 is SASEGT. V shed 1 base, J shed 9 bases, and the junction held 15 bases outside the gene matches. The length of the CDR3 is 18 residues. This CDR3 is CASSEEYPLAGISWELFF. The DNA for the CDR3 is TGTGCCAGCAGTGAAGAATACCCCCTAGCGGGGATAAGTTGGGAGCTGTTTTTT.

The chain employs TRBV6-5 and TRBJ1-1; TRBD1 might be the D (5 bases). The CDR3 is 12 amino acids. Germline V gives CDR1 MNHEY, CDR2 SVGAGI. V was clipped by 2 bases and J by 9 bases, with 10 bases between them. CDR3 bases: TGTGCCAGCAGTTACGAGGGGACGAAAGCTTTCTTT. Translation: CASSYEGTKAFF.

This clone was recorded once. This chain links TRBV9 with TRBJ1-1, with unresolved D. Trimming pared 0 bases from V and 4 bases from J, leaving 10 bases between. The CDR3 extends over 14 amino acids. Per the germline V gene, CDR1 is SGDLS and CDR2 is YYNGEE. For the CDR3, the DNA is TGTGCCAGCAGCGTAGAAGCATTCGGCACTGAAGCTTTCTTT. As protein: CASSVEAFGTEAFF.

This clone was detected only once. The CDR3 loop is CASSMQGYSNQPQHF. The CDR3 coding sequence is TGTGCCAGTAGTATGCAAGGATATAGCAATCAGCCCCAGCATTTT. The rearrangement uses TRBV19 and TRBJ1-5; no firm D call. V was cut by 3 bases and J by 0 bases, with 9 bases left in between. The CDR3 has 15 residues. In germline, CDR1 is LNHDA, CDR2 SQIVND (reference sequence).

This chain joins TRBV18 and TRBJ2-1; TRBD2 matches 7 bases. V lost 6 bases, J lost 2 bases, and 10 bases stayed unmatched. Germline values: CDR1 KGHSH, CDR2 LQKENI. The CDR3 has 16 residues. The CDR3 region is CASSPSGRDPYNEQFF. The CDR3 coding sequence is TGTGCCAGCTCCCCATCGGGGAGGGACCCCTACAATGAGCAGTTCTTC.

A few counts support this clone. The CDR3 sequence is CASSSYPLDFGGTSNQPQHF. The CDR3 DNA sequence: TGTGCCAGCAGTTCTTACCCCCTAGACTTCGGGGGTACCAGCAATCAGCCCCAGCATTTT. The chain couples TRBV27 to TRBJ1-5, with TRBD1 as a possible D gene (5 bases). Per germline, CDR1 MNHEY and CDR2 SMNVEV (reference sequence). V lost 4 bases and J 1 base, leaving 26 bases between the germline ends. The CDR3 covers 20 residues.

The chain is built from TRBV19 and TRBJ1-1; D not resolved. V was clipped by 10 bases and J by 0 bases, with 3 bases between them. This CDR3 has 10 residues. Germline CDR1 LNHDA, CDR2 SQIVND (reference sequence). The CDR3 loop reads CATMNTEAFF. DNA of the CDR3: TGTGCCACGATGAACACTGAAGCTTTCTTT.

In DNA, the CDR3 is TGTGCCAGCAGTTATGTAGGGTTGGGCGAGCAGTACTTC. It encodes CASSYVGLGEQYF. The chain carries TRBV6-5 and TRBJ2-7, with D unclear. V was pared by 3 bases and J by 6 bases, with 12 bases between. Germline lookup yields CDR1 MNHEY and CDR2 SVGAGI. The CDR3 is made up of 13 amino acids.

The rearrangement uses TRBV9 and TRBJ2-3, with 9 bases that match TRBD1. This CDR3 contains 15 residues. CDR1 and CDR2 from the germline V gene are SGDLS and YYNGEE. With 2 bases clipped from V and 3 bases from J, the junction kept 4 bases outside the gene matches. The CDR3 region has the DNA TGTGCCAGCAGCGTTGACAGGGGGGGTACAGATACGCAGTATTTT. Translated: CASSVDRGGTDTQYF.

This clone was seen a single time. V is TRBV6-5 and J is TRBJ2-2; the match to TRBD1 covers 9 bases. The CDR3 runs to 15 residues. The J segment lost 5 bases and the V segment lost 6 bases, leaving 7 bases of the junction unmatched. The germline V gene encodes CDR1 MNHEY and CDR2 SVGAGI. CDR3 in DNA: TGTGCCAGCAGCGACAGGGGGAGAGCAACCGGGGAGCTGTTTTTT. It translates to CASSDRGRATGELFF.

The genes are TRBV9 and TRBJ1-2; 7 bases map to TRBD1. Germline trimming cut 5 bases from V and 7 bases from J; bases unmatched to any gene: 14. CDR3 length: 15 amino acids. Germline V gene sequence: CDR1 SGDLS, CDR2 YYNGEE. CDR3 amino acids: CASREKLTGTGGYTF. In DNA form, the CDR3 reads TGTGCCAGCAGAGAAAAGTTGACAGGGACGGGTGGCTACACCTTC.